This T cell receptor beta chain was recovered during a study of blood T cell repertoires in COVID-19. About the study: Acute and convalescent COVID-19 specimens originated in the United States, Italy and Spain. Nucleic acid was either cDNA or gDNA, and it came from T cells, B-cell-depleted T cells, or PBMCs.

As handled by the study authors: Amplification with reference gene primers provided the estimates of nucleated cell counts. The table came from immunoSEQ multiplex PCR; TCRdb's copy has only in-frame clones and leaves some out. For V, J and clone size, that table is used; D and trimming come from the DNA. This table holds fewer than 90,000 clones, approximately 86% found once. V was clipped by 8 bases and J by 7 bases, with 9 bases between them. The CDR3 contains 12 residues. Germline V CDR1 and CDR2: LNHDA, SQIVND (reference sequence). The V gene is TRBV19, the J gene TRBJ1-6; D uncertain. Sequences were obtained from peripheral blood. The origin of this receptor is a male donor with acute or convalescent COVID-19. The CDR3 reads CASGSGNSPLHF. CDR3 coding DNA: TGTGCCAGTGGCTCGGGGAATTCACCCCTCCACTTT.